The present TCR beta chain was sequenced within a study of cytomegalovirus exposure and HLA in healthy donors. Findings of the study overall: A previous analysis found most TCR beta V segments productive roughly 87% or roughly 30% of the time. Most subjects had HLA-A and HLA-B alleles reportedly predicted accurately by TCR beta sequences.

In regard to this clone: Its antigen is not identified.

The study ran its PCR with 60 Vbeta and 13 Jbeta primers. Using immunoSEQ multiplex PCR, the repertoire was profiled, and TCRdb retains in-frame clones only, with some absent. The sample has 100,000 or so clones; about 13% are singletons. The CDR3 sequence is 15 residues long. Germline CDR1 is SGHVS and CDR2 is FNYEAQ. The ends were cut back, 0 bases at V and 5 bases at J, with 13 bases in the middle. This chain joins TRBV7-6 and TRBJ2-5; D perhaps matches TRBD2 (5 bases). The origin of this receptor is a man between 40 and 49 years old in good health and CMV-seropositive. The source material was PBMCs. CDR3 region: CASSLAIGRGETQYF. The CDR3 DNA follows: TGTGCCAGCAGCTTAGCCATCGGCAGAGGGGAGACCCAGTACTTC.